The clone carrying this T cell receptor beta chain was detected only once. In the authors' workflow: How many nucleated cells were present was estimated from reference gene primer amplification. The repertoire was sequenced with immunoSEQ multiplex PCR; TCRdb's copy has only in-frame clones and lacks some. From that table come the V and J calls and clone size; the DNA was used to work out D and trimming. The sample consists of about 81,000 clones, 89% of them appearing once. The source of the sample is a study of blood T cell repertoires in COVID-19. At the level of the study: T cells, B-cell-depleted T cells, or PBMCs supplied cDNA or gDNA.

The CDR3 totals 16 residues. The germline V gene encodes CDR1 SGHAT and CDR2 FQDESV (reference sequence). Trimming removed 0 bases from V and 7 bases from J, with 16 bases in between. This TCR was recovered from a woman older than 75 with active COVID-19. The source material was peripheral blood. The genes are TRBV11-1 and TRBJ2-1; D might be TRBD1 (6 bases). The CDR3 here is CASSLAGIQGRNEQFF. CDR3 DNA sequence: TGTGCCAGCAGCTTAGCCGGAATACAGGGAAGAAATGAGCAGTTCTTC.